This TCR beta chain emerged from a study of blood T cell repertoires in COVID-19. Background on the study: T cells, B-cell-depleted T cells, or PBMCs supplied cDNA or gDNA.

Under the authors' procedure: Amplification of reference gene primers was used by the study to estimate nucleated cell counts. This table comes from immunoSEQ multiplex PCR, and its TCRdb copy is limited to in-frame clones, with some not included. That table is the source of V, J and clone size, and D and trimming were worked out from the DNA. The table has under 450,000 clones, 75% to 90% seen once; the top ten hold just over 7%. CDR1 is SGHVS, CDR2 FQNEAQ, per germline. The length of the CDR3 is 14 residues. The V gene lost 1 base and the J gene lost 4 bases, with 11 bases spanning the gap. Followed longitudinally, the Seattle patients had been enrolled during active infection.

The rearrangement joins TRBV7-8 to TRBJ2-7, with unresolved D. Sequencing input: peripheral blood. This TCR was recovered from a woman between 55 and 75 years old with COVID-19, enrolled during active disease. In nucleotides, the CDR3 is TGTGCCAGCAGCTTAGTTGCGGCTACGTACGAGCAGTACTTC. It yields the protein CASSLVAATYEQYF.